The 25 T cell receptor beta chains in this list originate from one sample, sequenced in a study of Ad26.COV2.S vaccination and SARS-CoV-2 variants. Assay used: immunoSEQ multiplex PCR; TCRdb lists only in-frame clones, some missing. Of 400,000 to 450,000 clones detected, around 92% appear once; the ten largest clones hold 1.5% to 2%. Treatment denoted: around 19 received Ad26.COV2.S at low or high dose, single or two shots; five or six received placebo; per-sample allocation not given. The study sampled participants on day 63 after the first vaccine or placebo injection. This material consisted of peripheral blood, taken in a trial of Ad26.COV2.S vaccine versus placebo. The receptors here all came from a person aged 18-65 years who received the Ad26.COV2.S COVID-19 vaccine or a placebo.

The gene calls are TRBV27 and TRBJ2-3; D gene ambiguous. This CDR3 has 13 residues. Trimming took off 4 bases at V and 0 bases at J, with 5 bases between the two ends. Germline V lookup: CDR1 MNHEY, CDR2 SMNVEV (reference sequence). CDR3 coding DNA: TGTGCCAGCAGTTCCTCTAGCACAGATACGCAGTATTTT. Translation gives CASSSSSTDTQYF.

V and J are TRBV6-5 and TRBJ1-1; no clear D. This CDR3 region has 13 residues. Germline V lookup: CDR1 MNHEY, CDR2 SVGAGI. Trimming took off 2 bases at V and 2 bases at J, with 6 bases between the two ends. CDR3 region: CASSYLRNTEAFF. The CDR3 nucleotides read TGTGCCAGCAGTTACCTTAGAAACACTGAAGCTTTCTTT.

This chain links TRBV19 with TRBJ2-1; either TRBD1 or TRBD2 may fit D (6 bases each). The V gene lost 1 base and the J gene lost 6 bases, with 16 bases spanning the gap. The CDR3 is made up of 16 amino acids. The germline gives CDR1 LNHDA, CDR2 SQIVND (reference sequence). CDR3 sequence: CASSIVGALGGNEQFF. The CDR3 coding sequence is TGTGCCAGTAGTATAGTGGGGGCCCTGGGGGGCAATGAGCAGTTCTTC.

This chain joins TRBV11-2 and TRBJ1-4; TRBD1 matches 7 bases. The CDR3 runs 17 residues. The V gene's germline CDR1 is SGHAT and CDR2 FQNNGV. V was pared by 5 bases and J by 0 bases, with 9 bases of the junction left unmatched. CDR3 region: CASSLRDSWATNEKLFF. CDR3 nucleotides: TGTGCCAGCAGCCTCCGGGACAGCTGGGCAACTAATGAAAAACTGTTTTTT.

The CDR3 DNA is TGTGCCAGCAGTTACGCGGGGAAGACAGATACGCAGTATTTT. Translation gives CASSYAGKTDTQYF. The chain joins TRBV6-5 to TRBJ2-3; TRBD2 is a possible D gene (6 bases). The CDR3 extends over 14 amino acids. CDR1 and CDR2 from the germline V gene are MNHEY and SVGAGI. V was cut by 2 bases and J by 3 bases, with 9 bases left in between.

This clone was picked up one time. The chain recombines TRBV4-1 with TRBJ2-7; 9 bases match TRBD2. The CDR3 loop spans 18 amino acids. V lost 0 bases, J lost 4 bases, and 13 bases stayed unmatched. Germline V gene data show CDR1 as MGHRA and CDR2 as YSYEKL. The CDR3 nucleotides are TGCGCCAGCAGCCAAGATCAGGTTCTAGCGGGATTCGGGTACGAGCAGTACTTC. Amino acid sequence: CASSQDQVLAGFGYEQYF.

The rearrangement joins TRBV7-2 to TRBJ2-1; TRBD1 matches at 9 bases. The CDR3 consists of 16 residues. Germline-derived CDR1 and CDR2 are SGHTA and FQGNSA. Germline trimming cut 5 bases from V and 1 base from J; bases unmatched to any gene: 6. The CDR3 DNA reads TGTGCCAGCAGCACCAGGACAGGGGAATCCTACAATGAGCAGTTCTTC. It translates to CASSTRTGESYNEQFF.

The rearrangement links TRBV2 to TRBJ1-4, with D maybe TRBD1 (5 bases). There are 14 residues in the CDR3. V was cut by 1 base and J by 8 bases, with 11 bases left in between. Germline lookup yields CDR1 SNHLY and CDR2 FYNNEI. The CDR3 loop is CASSEGPRGEKLFF. The CDR3 region has the DNA TGTGCCAGCAGTGAAGGGCCGCGGGGGGAAAAACTGTTTTTT.

This chain joins TRBV3-1 (or the pseudogene TRBV3-2) and TRBJ2-1, with TRBD2 matching 14 bases. The CDR3 totals 16 residues. Germline CDR1 and CDR2: LGHDT and YNNKEL (reference sequence). Trimming removed 1 base from V and 7 bases from J; junction bases left unmatched: 3. The DNA of the CDR3 is TGTGCCAGCAGCCAAGGGACTAGCGGGGGGTCTAATGAGCAGTTCTTC. Its translation: CASSQGTSGGSNEQFF.

The rearrangement uses TRBV15 and TRBJ1-2; D might be TRBD1 (5 bases). Germline V gene sequence: CDR1 LNHNV, CDR2 YYDKDF (reference sequence). V was cut by 3 bases and J by 8 bases, with 13 bases left in between. This CDR3 has 13 residues. The chain's CDR3 is CATSRMGRVGYTF. Written as DNA, the CDR3 is TGTGCCACCAGCAGGATGGGGCGCGTGGGCTACACCTTC.

V and J are TRBV9 and TRBJ1-2; 7 bases align to TRBD1. Germline V gene sequence: CDR1 SGDLS, CDR2 YYNGEE. The ends lost 3 bases at V and 2 bases at J; junction bases unmatched: 7. The CDR3 loop spans 15 amino acids. CDR3 sequence (DNA): TGTGCCAGCAGCGGGGTGACAGGGTTGAACTATGGCTACACCTTC. This sequence encodes CASSGVTGLNYGYTF.

The genes are TRBV27 and TRBJ1-6; 7 bases align to TRBD1. CDR1 is MNHEY, CDR2 SMNVEV, per germline (reference sequence). After removal of 3 bases from V and 10 bases from J, the junction contained 3 bases not matched to a gene. The CDR3 spans 13 residues. CDR3 amino acids: CASSFRGFSPLHF. The CDR3 bases are TGTGCCAGCAGTTTCAGGGGGTTCTCACCCCTCCACTTT.

The rearrangement uses TRBV7-8 and TRBJ2-5; perhaps TRBD1 as D (5 bases). Germline V gives CDR1 SGHVS, CDR2 FQNEAQ. CDR3 length equals 13 residues. The ends were cut back, 5 bases at V and 5 bases at J, with 12 bases in the middle. CDR3 sequence (DNA): TGTGCCAGCAGCCTCCAGGGTGAGGAGACCCAGTACTTC. It encodes CASSLQGEETQYF.

J is TRBJ2-3 and V is TRBV7-2; possibly TRBD2 for D (6 bases). Trimming took off 4 bases at V and 9 bases at J, with 17 bases between the two ends. This CDR3 has 14 amino acids. Germline values: CDR1 SGHTA, CDR2 FQGNSA. The CDR3 region is CASSSGTSPRTQYF. The CDR3 nucleotides read TGTGCCAGCAGCTCCGGGACTTCACCGAGGACGCAGTATTTT.

This chain connects TRBV4-3 to TRBJ1-2; possible D gene TRBD1, 6 bases. Germline V CDR1 and CDR2: LGHNA, YSLEER. There are 15 residues in the CDR3. Trimming pared 3 bases from V and 7 bases from J, leaving 18 bases between. The CDR3 loop reads CASSHKTGTYAGYTF. CDR3 coding DNA: TGCGCCAGCAGCCATAAGACAGGCACGTACGCTGGCTACACCTTC.

The gene calls are TRBV9 and TRBJ2-7; 9 bases agree with TRBD1. The CDR3 sequence is 15 residues long. Germline CDR1 reads SGDLS; CDR2 reads YYNGEE. Trimming at V came to 0 bases and at J to 4 bases, leaving 5 bases not matched to a gene. The CDR3 DNA sequence: TGTGCCAGCAGCGTAGGGACAGGGGATCGTTACGAGCAGTACTTC. Translation gives CASSVGTGDRYEQYF. Supplemented by reference TRBV9 and TRBJ2-7, the full variable domain reads DSGVTQTPKHLITATGQRVTLRCSPRSGDLSVYWYQQSLDQGLQFLIQYYNGEERAKGNILERFSAQQFPDLHSELNLSSLELGDSALYFCASSVGTGDRYEQYFGPGTRLTVT.

A few counts support this clone. The rearrangement links TRBV7-9 to TRBJ1-1; D unresolved. The germline gives CDR1 SEHNR, CDR2 FQNEAQ (reference sequence). This CDR3 has 15 residues. V was clipped by 1 base and J by 1 base, with 10 bases between them. The CDR3 loop reads CASSLVIGRNTEAFF. The CDR3 DNA reads TGTGCCAGCAGCTTAGTGATAGGGAGGAACACTGAAGCTTTCTTT.

V gene TRBV7-2 combines with J gene TRBJ2-5, with 9 bases fitting TRBD2. Germline trimming cut 2 bases from V and 0 bases from J; bases unmatched to any gene: 4. In germline, CDR1 is SGHTA, CDR2 FQGNSA. This CDR3 spans 16 amino acids. The CDR3 protein is CASSLRRGGYQETQYF. Written as DNA, the CDR3 is TGTGCCAGCAGCTTAAGGCGGGGGGGGTACCAAGAGACCCAGTACTTC. Together with reference TRBV7-2 and TRBJ2-5, the CDR3 gives the full variable domain: GAGVSQSPSNKVTEKGKDVELRCDPISGHTALYWYRQSLGQGLEFLIYFQGNSAPDKSGLPSDRFSAERTGGSVSTLTIQRTQQEDSAVYLCASSLRRGGYQETQYFGPGTRLLVL.

The chain joins TRBV15 to TRBJ2-5, with 8 bases lining up with TRBD2. CDR1 and CDR2 (germline): LNHNV, YYDKDF (reference sequence). V was pared by 1 base and J by 4 bases, with 8 bases of the junction left unmatched. The CDR3 length is 16 residues. CDR3 coding DNA: TGTGCCACCAGCAGAGTCACGGGACGGGGGGGAGAGACCCAGTACTTC. This sequence encodes CATSRVTGRGGETQYF.

Only one count was recorded for this clone. The V and J genes are TRBV28 and TRBJ1-2; possible D gene TRBD1, 6 bases. Germline CDR1 and CDR2: MDHEN and SYDVKM. Trimming took off 10 bases at V and 3 bases at J, with 18 bases between the two ends. This CDR3 has 14 residues. CDR3 amino acids: CATLGGGQHYGYTF. In nucleotides, the CDR3 is TGTGCCACCCTCGGCGGGGGGCAACACTATGGCTACACCTTC.

The chain couples TRBV13 to TRBJ1-1; no definite D call. Trimming left V 5 bases short and J 2 bases short, with 6 bases between. The germline CDR1 and CDR2 sequences are PRHDT and FYEKMQ (reference sequence). The CDR3 length is 12 residues. The CDR3: CASSPDNTEAFF. The CDR3 nucleotides read TGTGCCAGCAGCCCTGACAACACTGAAGCTTTCTTT.

CDR3 nucleotides: TGTGCCAGCAGCTCGGACAGAAACGAGCAGTACTTC. Translating it yields CASSSDRNEQYF. The chain recombines TRBV7-2 with TRBJ2-7; D may be TRBD1 (6 bases). CDR3 length: 12 amino acids. Germline V gene sequence: CDR1 SGHTA, CDR2 FQGNSA. The V and J ends lost 4 bases and 5 bases respectively, with 9 bases between them.

This rearrangement joins TRBV7-6 to TRBJ1-5; D is uncertain. The germline V gene encodes CDR1 SGHVS and CDR2 FNYEAQ. Trimming left V 0 bases short and J 4 bases short, with 1 base between. This CDR3 is 12 amino acids long. CDR3 residues: CASSLANQPQHF. CDR3 DNA sequence: TGTGCCAGCAGCTTAGCTAATCAGCCCCAGCATTTT.

V and J are TRBV7-9 and TRBJ2-3, with TRBD1 matching 7 bases. V gave up 1 base and J gave up 8 bases; unmatched junction bases: 12. The germline gives CDR1 SEHNR, CDR2 FQNEAQ (reference sequence). The CDR3 covers 16 residues. For the CDR3, the DNA is TGTGCCAGCAGCTTAGAGGACAGGCCCATCGCAGGTACGCAGTATTTT. This translates into CASSLEDRPIAGTQYF.

This chain connects TRBV6-2 or TRBV6-3 to TRBJ2-5; 16 bases fit TRBD2. Germline V gives CDR1 MNHEY, CDR2 SVGEGT. Trimming removed 0 bases from V and 5 bases from J; junction bases left unmatched: 6. This CDR3 contains 18 residues. The CDR3 DNA is TGTGCCAGCAGTTACTCCGGGACTAGCGGGGGGGCCCGGGAGACCCAGTACTTC. Its translation is CASSYSGTSGGARETQYF.